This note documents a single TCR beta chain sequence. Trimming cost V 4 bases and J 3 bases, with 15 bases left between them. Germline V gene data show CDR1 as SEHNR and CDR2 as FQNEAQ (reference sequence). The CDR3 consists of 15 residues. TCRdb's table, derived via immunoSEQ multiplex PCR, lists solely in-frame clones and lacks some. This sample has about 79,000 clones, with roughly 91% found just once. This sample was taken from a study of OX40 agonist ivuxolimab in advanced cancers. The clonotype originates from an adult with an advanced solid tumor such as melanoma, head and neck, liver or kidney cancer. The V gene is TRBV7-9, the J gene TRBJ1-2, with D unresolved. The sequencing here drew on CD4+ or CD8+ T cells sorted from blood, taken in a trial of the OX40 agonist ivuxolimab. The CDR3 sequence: CASSSQGAAYYGYTF. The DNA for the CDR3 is TGTGCCAGCAGCTCCCAAGGCGCAGCCTACTATGGCTACACCTTC.